A selection of T cell receptor beta chains follows, all from one sample in a study of neurological immune-mediated disorders. TCRdb ran MiXCR on the 5' RACE reads and lists one entry per CDR3 protein. The sample comprises some 46,000 distinct CDR3 sequences, 10% of which are singletons, and approximately 5.3% rests with the top ten. The source material was PBMCs. Receptors were obtained from a man between 65 and 85 years old with HTLV-1-associated myelopathy (HAM/TSP). CDR3s include the opening cysteine and the closing phenylalanine or tryptophan. D genes are given only for firm matches. A row's size may be missing; if present it is once, few, many or a size class.

v_call,d_call,j_call,clone_size,cdr3_nt,cdr3_aa
TRBV7-9,-,TRBJ2-5,many,TGTGCCAGCAGCTTAACCGGGACCACAAGGACCCAGTACTTC,CASSLTGTTRTQYF
TRBV2,-,TRBJ1-5,many,TGTGCCAGCAGCTTCCAGGCCTTTCGCAATCAGCCCCAGCATTTT,CASSFQAFRNQPQHF
TRBV5-1,TRBD2,TRBJ2-3,many,TGCGCCAGCAGACAGCGGGAGGTCCCAGATACGCAGTATTTT,CASRQREVPDTQYF
TRBV12-3/TRBV12-4,-,TRBJ2-2,many,TGTGCCAGCCTGGGGGCGGGAAGAGGCCCAGGCACCGGGGAGCTGTTTTTT,CASLGAGRGPGTGELFF
TRBV20-1,TRBD2,TRBJ2-7,many,TGCAGTTTACTAGCGGGAAGTGGGTACGAGCAGTACTTC,CSLLAGSGYEQYF
TRBV5-6,-,TRBJ2-1,many,TGTGCCAGCAGCTTGACTCGGAATGAGCAGTTCTTC,CASSLTRNEQFF
TRBV14,-,TRBJ2-2,many,TGTGCCAGCAGCAGTTTGACCAGCTGGGCCGGGGAGCTGTTTTTT,CASSSLTSWAGELFF
TRBV18,TRBD1,TRBJ2-1,many,TGTGCCAGCTCCCCAAGAATCGGGACAGGGATGAATGAGCAGTTCTTC,CASSPRIGTGMNEQFF
TRBV7-6,-,TRBJ2-1,many,TGTGCCAGCAGACGCGGAGGGACCTACAATGAGCAGTTCTTC,CASRRGGTYNEQFF
TRBV18,-,TRBJ1-1,-,TGTGCCAGCTCACGGGAAAGATTTAACACTGAAGCTTTCTTT,CASSRERFNTEAFF
TRBV3-1,TRBD1,TRBJ2-7,many,TGTGCCAGCAGCCTAGGCAGGGGGCCCTACGAGCAGTACTTC,CASSLGRGPYEQYF
TRBV11-2,TRBD2,TRBJ2-1,-,TGTGCCAGCAGCTCGGACAGAGTGGGCGGGAGGGCGAGTGAGCAGTTCTTC,CASSSDRVGGRASEQFF
TRBV28,-,TRBJ2-5,-,TGTGTCAGCAGTTTTGCCGGAGCGATACAAGAGACCCAGTACTTT,CVSSFAGAIQETQYF
TRBV11-3,-,TRBJ2-3,few,TGTGCCAGCAGCTTCGGATTGGGCAGCACAGATACGCAGTATTTT,CASSFGLGSTDTQYF
TRBV12-3/TRBV12-4,-,TRBJ1-1,once,TGTGCCAGTAGCCTCACTACCGGAATAGCTTTCTTT,CASSLTTGIAFF
TRBV7-9,-,TRBJ2-1,large,TGTGCCAGCAGCTTAGATAGCGGTTCCAATGAGCAGTTCTTC,CASSLDSGSNEQFF
TRBV20-1,-,TRBJ2-7,many,TGCAGTGCTAGACCCGCCTACGAGCAGTACTTC,CSARPAYEQYF
TRBV4-2,TRBD1,TRBJ2-2,many,TGTGCCAGCAGCCAAGATTTCGACAGGGGGCAAAACGGGGAGCTGTTTTTT,CASSQDFDRGQNGELFF
TRBV24-1,-,TRBJ2-2,many,TGTGCCACCAGTGAGGGGGCGAGCACCGGGGAGCTGTTTTTT,CATSEGASTGELFF
TRBV24-1,TRBD1,TRBJ2-1,many,TGTGCCACCAGTGACGGTAGTGGGACAGGGGCCCATGAGCAGTTCTTC,CATSDGSGTGAHEQFF
TRBV7-3,TRBD1,TRBJ1-5,-,TGTGCCAGCAGCTTAACGCCAGGGGGGGATCAGCCCCAGCATTTT,CASSLTPGGDQPQHF
TRBV3-1,-,TRBJ2-7,many,TGTGCCAGCAGCCATCTTGACTACGAGCAGTACTTC,CASSHLDYEQYF
TRBV27,-,TRBJ1-6,many,TGTGCCAGCAGCACCAGAGACTCACCCCTCCACTTT,CASSTRDSPLHF
TRBV12-3/TRBV12-4,-,TRBJ2-1,many,TGTGCCAGCAGCCGGGAAACGAACGCGCCCCATGAGCAGTTCTTC,CASSRETNAPHEQFF
TRBV24-1,TRBD1,TRBJ2-1,many,TGTGCCACCCAAGACGGGACAGGGATTGAGCAGTTCTTC,CATQDGTGIEQFF
TRBV7-2,TRBD2,TRBJ2-7,many,TGTGCCAGCAGCGCCAAGGGTGGGGGGGTCGTCGAGCAGTACTTC,CASSAKGGGVVEQYF
TRBV20-1,TRBD1,TRBJ1-6,few,TGCAGTGCTATGGACAGGGGTGGGTCACCCCTCCACTTT,CSAMDRGGSPLHF
TRBV7-8,-,TRBJ2-1,many,TGTGCCAGCAGCTTAGACCACGGGAATGGGGAGCAGTTCTTC,CASSLDHGNGEQFF
TRBV6-1,-,TRBJ2-1,many,TGTGCCAGCACAAGCAAACTTGTCGGTGAGCAGTTCTTC,CASTSKLVGEQFF
TRBV10-3,-,TRBJ2-5,many,TGTGCCATCAGTGAGCTAACAGGCCTCCAAGAGACCCAGTACTTC,CAISELTGLQETQYF
TRBV6-2/TRBV6-3,-,TRBJ2-3,many,TGTGCCAGCAGTTACCGGAGGGGCACAGATACGCAGTATTTT,CASSYRRGTDTQYF
TRBV19,-,TRBJ2-1,-,TGTGCCAGTAAGATAGGAGGCAATGAGCAGTTCTTC,CASKIGGNEQFF
TRBV5-1,TRBD1,TRBJ1-6,many,TGCGCCAGCAGCTTGCCAGGGGGCGTTTCACCCCTCCACTTT,CASSLPGGVSPLHF
TRBV14,-,TRBJ2-1,many,TGTGCCAGCAGCCAAGATCAAGGGCTAGCATCCTACAATGAGCAGTTCTTC,CASSQDQGLASYNEQFF
TRBV29-1,-,TRBJ2-4,many,TGCAGCGTTGATGGGGGAGGCATTCAGTACTTC,CSVDGGGIQYF
TRBV7-2,TRBD2,TRBJ2-1,-,TGTGCCAGCAGCTTAGACGGAAGCGGGGGGTTCCAGCGCGCCTACAATGAGCAGTTCTTC,CASSLDGSGGFQRAYNEQFF
TRBV28,TRBD1,TRBJ1-5,many,TGTGCCAGCAGCCGTCTCCGGGACAGGGGGGGTCAGCCCCAGCATTTT,CASSRLRDRGGQPQHF
TRBV7-6,-,TRBJ2-1,few,TGTGCCAGCAGCTTTCGTCCAGGGGCAGCCACATCCTACAATGAGCAGTTCTTC,CASSFRPGAATSYNEQFF
TRBV5-1,TRBD2,TRBJ2-7,many,TGCGCCAGCAGCTTGGTCGCGGGAGGGACCTACGAGCAGTACTTC,CASSLVAGGTYEQYF
TRBV5-1,TRBD2,TRBJ2-1,many,TGCGCCAGCAGCTTGGGGGGGGGACGGACCCACAATGAGCAGTTCTTC,CASSLGGGRTHNEQFF
TRBV15,TRBD1,TRBJ2-3,many,TGTGCCACCAGCAGGGACAGGGCTAGCACAGATACGCAGTATTTT,CATSRDRASTDTQYF
TRBV27,-,TRBJ2-7,few,TGTGCCAGCGCCGTCAGGGGCTTCCACGAGCAGTACTTC,CASAVRGFHEQYF
TRBV27,-,TRBJ2-7,many,TGTGCCAGCAGTTTTCTCCCCGGCGTGCCGAGGGCCGACGAGCAGTACTTC,CASSFLPGVPRADEQYF
TRBV20-1,-,TRBJ2-5,many,TGCAGTGCTAGTCAGTGGGAGGCCCCGTACCAAGAGACCCAGTACTTC,CSASQWEAPYQETQYF
TRBV19,TRBD1,TRBJ1-1,-,TGTGCCAGTAGTAGCAGGGGGACCACTGAAGCTTTCTTT,CASSSRGTTEAFF
TRBV7-9,-,TRBJ2-7,few,TGTGCCAGCAGCGGGCGGGCTTCCTCCTACGAGCAGTACTTC,CASSGRASSYEQYF
TRBV9,TRBD2,TRBJ2-3,-,TGTGCCAGCAGCCCCCGGCGGGGGGCCGCCACAGATACGCAGTATTTT,CASSPRRGAATDTQYF
TRBV11-2,TRBD1,TRBJ2-2,many,TGTGCCAGCAGCCGAATCCAGGGGGTCACAACCGGGGAGCTGTTTTTT,CASSRIQGVTTGELFF
TRBV5-1,-,TRBJ2-1,many,TGCGCCAGCAGCTACCGGGACACAAACAATGAGCAGTTCTTC,CASSYRDTNNEQFF
TRBV20-1,-,TRBJ1-2,many,TGCAGTGCTAGCGCCCCTTGGCAAAACTATGGCTACACCTTC,CSASAPWQNYGYTF
TRBV5-1,-,TRBJ2-1,many,TGCGCCAGCAGCTTGGTCGGAGTCCATGAGCAGTTCTTC,CASSLVGVHEQFF
TRBV28,TRBD2,TRBJ2-3,few,TGTGCCAGCAGTTTACTAGCGGGAGTCCCAGATACGCAGTATTTT,CASSLLAGVPDTQYF
TRBV27,-,TRBJ2-3,many,TGTGCCAGCAGTTACCGGAAGGCAGATACGCAGTATTTT,CASSYRKADTQYF
TRBV5-1,TRBD2,TRBJ2-7,many,TGCGCCAGCAGCTTGTCATTGGCTAGCGGATCCTACGAGCAGTACTTC,CASSLSLASGSYEQYF
TRBV5-1,TRBD1,TRBJ2-7,many,TGCGCCAGCAGCGCTACAGGGGGTGACTACGAGCAGTACTTC,CASSATGGDYEQYF
TRBV7-8,-,TRBJ2-2,-,TGTGCCAGCAGCACACCTCGGGGTGGAGTGGCCGGGGAGCTGTTTTTT,CASSTPRGGVAGELFF
TRBV7-2,TRBD2,TRBJ2-7,many,TGTGCCAGCAGCTTAGCGGCGACTAGCGCATGGAAGGAATACGAGCAGTACTTC,CASSLAATSAWKEYEQYF
TRBV7-2,-,TRBJ1-4,many,TGTGCCAGCAGCTTGGCGGAGGCTGAAAAACTGTTTTTT,CASSLAEAEKLFF
TRBV5-1,-,TRBJ2-7,many,TGCGCCAGCAGCTACGGGACCCAGGCCTACGAGCAGTACTTC,CASSYGTQAYEQYF